A single count supports the clone carrying this T cell receptor beta chain. The participants were between roughly 18 and 90 years old and came from under 25 US areas. For recovered donors of Cohort 3, there were two negative PCRs, clearance, or symptom resolution. The germline gives CDR1 MDHEN, CDR2 SYDVKM. Trimming took off 2 bases at V and 5 bases at J, with 10 bases between the two ends. The CDR3 covers 14 residues. The authors' processing: Counts of nucleated cells, estimated from reference gene primer amplification, were obtained. TCRdb keeps only in-frame clones here, not all; method: immunoSEQ multiplex PCR. The DNA gave D and trimming, while V, J and clone size come from that table. The data contain roughly 160,000 clones, about four fifths of them seen just once; the ten biggest clones take up approximately 10%. The data belong to a study of blood T cell repertoires in COVID-19.

The sample consisted of PBMCs or T cells enriched from blood (not recorded which). This TCR was recovered from a man aged 45-65 years who had recovered from COVID-19. The chain employs TRBV28 and TRBJ1-5; D call uncertain. The CDR3 region is CASSLGQPHQPQHF. The DNA of the CDR3 is TGTGCCAGCAGTTTAGGGCAGCCCCATCAGCCCCAGCATTTT.